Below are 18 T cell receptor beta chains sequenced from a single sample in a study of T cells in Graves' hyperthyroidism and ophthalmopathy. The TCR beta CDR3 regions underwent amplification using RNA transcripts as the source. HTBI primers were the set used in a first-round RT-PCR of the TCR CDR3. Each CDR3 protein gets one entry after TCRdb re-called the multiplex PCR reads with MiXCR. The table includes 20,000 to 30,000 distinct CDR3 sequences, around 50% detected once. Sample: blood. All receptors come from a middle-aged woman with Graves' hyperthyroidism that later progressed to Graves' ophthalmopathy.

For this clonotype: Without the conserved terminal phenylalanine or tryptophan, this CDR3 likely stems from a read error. The CDR3 protein is CASRDREGEAFL. CDR3 nucleotides: TGTGCCAGCAGGGACAGGGAAGGGGAAGCTTTCCTT. This rearrangement joins TRBV6-1 to TRBJ1-1, with 8 bases that match TRBD1. This CDR3 contains 12 residues. CDR1 and CDR2 (germline): MNHNS, SASEGT. The J segment lost 8 bases and the V segment lost 6 bases, leaving 5 bases of the junction unmatched.

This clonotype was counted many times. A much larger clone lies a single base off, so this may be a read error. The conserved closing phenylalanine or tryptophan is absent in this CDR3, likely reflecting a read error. CDR3 protein: CASSPGPGEQFL. The CDR3 DNA is TGTGCCAGTAGTCCAGGTCCGGGGGAGCAGTTCCTC. This rearrangement joins TRBV7-9 to TRBJ2-1; TRBD2 is a possible D gene (5 bases). The germline gives CDR1 SEHNR, CDR2 FQNEAQ (reference sequence). V lost 9 bases, J lost 10 bases, and 16 bases lay in between. The CDR3 length is 12 residues.

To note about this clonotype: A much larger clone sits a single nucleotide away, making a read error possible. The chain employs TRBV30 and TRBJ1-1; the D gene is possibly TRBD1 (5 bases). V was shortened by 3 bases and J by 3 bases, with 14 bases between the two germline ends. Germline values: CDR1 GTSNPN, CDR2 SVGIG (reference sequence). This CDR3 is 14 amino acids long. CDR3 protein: CAWSRAGRDTEAFF. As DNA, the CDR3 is TGTGCCTGGAGCCGGGCAGGGAGGGACACTGAAGCTTTCTTT.

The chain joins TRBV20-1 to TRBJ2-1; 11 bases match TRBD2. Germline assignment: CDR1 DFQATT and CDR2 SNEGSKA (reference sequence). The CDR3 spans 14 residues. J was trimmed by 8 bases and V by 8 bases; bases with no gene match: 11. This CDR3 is CSTLAGAAKDEQFF. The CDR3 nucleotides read TGCAGTACACTAGCGGGAGCCGCTAAGGATGAGCAGTTCTTC.

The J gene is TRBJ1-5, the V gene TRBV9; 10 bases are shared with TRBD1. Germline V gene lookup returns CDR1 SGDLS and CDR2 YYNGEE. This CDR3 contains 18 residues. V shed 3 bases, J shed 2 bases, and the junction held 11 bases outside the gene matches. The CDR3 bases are TGTGCCAGCAGCGAAACCGGACAGGGGGATGGGGGCAATCAGCCCCAGCATTTT. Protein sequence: CASSETGQGDGGNQPQHF.

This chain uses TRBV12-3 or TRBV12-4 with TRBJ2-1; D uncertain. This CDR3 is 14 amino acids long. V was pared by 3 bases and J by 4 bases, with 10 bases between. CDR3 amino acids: CASSLVGSYNEQFF. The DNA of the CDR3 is TGTGCCAGCAGTTTGGTGGGTTCGTACAATGAGCAGTTCTTC.

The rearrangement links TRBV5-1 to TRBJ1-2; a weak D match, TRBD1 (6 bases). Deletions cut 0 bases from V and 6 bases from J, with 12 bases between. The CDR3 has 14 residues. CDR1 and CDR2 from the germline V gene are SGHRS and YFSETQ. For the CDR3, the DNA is TGCGCCAGCAGCTTGGAAGGGGGGATCGATGGCTACACCTTC. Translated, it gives CASSLEGGIDGYTF.

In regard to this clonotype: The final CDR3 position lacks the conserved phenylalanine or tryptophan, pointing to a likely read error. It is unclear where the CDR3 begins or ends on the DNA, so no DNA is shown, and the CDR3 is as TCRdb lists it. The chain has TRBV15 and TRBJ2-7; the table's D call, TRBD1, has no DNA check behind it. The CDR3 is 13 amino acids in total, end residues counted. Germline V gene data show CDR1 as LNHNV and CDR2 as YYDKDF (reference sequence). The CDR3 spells CATSSNLDREEYL.

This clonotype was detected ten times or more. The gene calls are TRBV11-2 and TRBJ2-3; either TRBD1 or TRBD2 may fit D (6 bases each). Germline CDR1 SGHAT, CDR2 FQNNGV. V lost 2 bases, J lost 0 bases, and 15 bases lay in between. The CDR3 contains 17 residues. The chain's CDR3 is CASSLYPTGTSTDTQYF. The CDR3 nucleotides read TGTGCCAGCAGCTTATACCCCACAGGGACTAGCACAGATACGCAGTATTTT.

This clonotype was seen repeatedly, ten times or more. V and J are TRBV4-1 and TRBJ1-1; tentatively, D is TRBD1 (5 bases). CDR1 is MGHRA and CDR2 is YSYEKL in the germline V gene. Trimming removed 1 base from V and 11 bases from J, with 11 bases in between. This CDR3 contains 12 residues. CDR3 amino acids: CASSQGGGEAFF. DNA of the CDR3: TGCGCCAGCAGCCAAGGTGGGGGGGAGGCTTTCTTT.

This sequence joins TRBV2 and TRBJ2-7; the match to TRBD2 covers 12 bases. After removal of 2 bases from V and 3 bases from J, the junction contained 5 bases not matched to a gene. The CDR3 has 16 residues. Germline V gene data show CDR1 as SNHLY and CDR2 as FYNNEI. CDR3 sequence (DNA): TGTGCCAGCAGTGAAATAGGACTAGCGGGACACTACGAGCAGTACTTC. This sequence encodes CASSEIGLAGHYEQYF.

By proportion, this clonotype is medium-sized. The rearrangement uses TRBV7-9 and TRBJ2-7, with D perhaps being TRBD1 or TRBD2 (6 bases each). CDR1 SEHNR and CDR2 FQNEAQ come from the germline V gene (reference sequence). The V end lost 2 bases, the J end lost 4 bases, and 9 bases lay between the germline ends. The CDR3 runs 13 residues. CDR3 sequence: CASSLKGGYEQYF. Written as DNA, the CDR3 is TGTGCCAGCAGCTTAAAGGGGGGTTACGAGCAGTACTTC.

The CDR3 loop is CSVEGAGNYNEQFF. CDR3 nucleotides: TGCAGCGTTGAAGGCGCTGGGAACTACAATGAGCAGTTCTTC. The V and J genes are TRBV29-1 and TRBJ2-1; D gene uncertain. Germline lookup yields CDR1 SQVTM and CDR2 ANQGSEA. V shed 1 base and J shed 3 bases, with 10 bases lying between them. The CDR3 is 14 residues long.

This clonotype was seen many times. CDR3 sequence reads: CSARDEREGYTGELFF. In DNA, the CDR3 is TGCAGTGCTAGAGACGAGCGGGAGGGTTACACCGGGGAGCTGTTTTTT. The V and J genes are TRBV20-1 and TRBJ2-2; 10 nucleotides agree with TRBD2. The germline V gene has CDR1 DFQATT and CDR2 SNEGSKA (reference sequence). The V segment lost 0 bases and the J segment 3 bases; nucleotides outside the gene matches: 4. The CDR3 extends over 16 amino acids.

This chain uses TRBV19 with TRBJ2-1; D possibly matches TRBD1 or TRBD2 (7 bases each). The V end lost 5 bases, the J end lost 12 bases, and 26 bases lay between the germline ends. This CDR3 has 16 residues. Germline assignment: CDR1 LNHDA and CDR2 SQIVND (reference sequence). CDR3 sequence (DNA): TGTGCCAGTAGTCCAGGGGGGGGGCGGGGCCTCTGGCGGCAGTTCTTC. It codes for CASSPGGGRGLWRQFF.

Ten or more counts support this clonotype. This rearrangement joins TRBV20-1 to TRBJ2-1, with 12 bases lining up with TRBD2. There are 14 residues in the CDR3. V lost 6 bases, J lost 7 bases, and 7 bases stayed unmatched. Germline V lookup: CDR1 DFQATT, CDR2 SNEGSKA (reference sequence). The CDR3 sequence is CSATTSGRKNEQFF. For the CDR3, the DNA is TGCAGTGCCACGACTAGCGGGAGAAAGAATGAGCAGTTCTTC.

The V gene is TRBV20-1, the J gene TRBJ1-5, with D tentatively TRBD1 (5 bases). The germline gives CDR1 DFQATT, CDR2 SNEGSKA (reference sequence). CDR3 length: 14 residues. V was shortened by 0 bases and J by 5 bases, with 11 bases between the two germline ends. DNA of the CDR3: TGCAGTGCTAGAGATTTCGGGACCTATCAGCCCCAGCATTTT. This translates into CSARDFGTYQPQHF.

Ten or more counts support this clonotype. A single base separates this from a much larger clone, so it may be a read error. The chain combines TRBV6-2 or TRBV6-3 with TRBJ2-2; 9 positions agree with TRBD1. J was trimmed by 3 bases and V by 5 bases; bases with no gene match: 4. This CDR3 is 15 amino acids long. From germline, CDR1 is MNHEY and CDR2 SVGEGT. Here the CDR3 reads CASSTGGGDTGELFF. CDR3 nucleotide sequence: TGTGCCAGCAGTACAGGGGGCGGCGACACCGGGGAGCTGTTTTTT.